This T cell receptor beta chain was profiled in a study of neurological immune-mediated disorders. Using its own MiXCR run on the 5' RACE reads, TCRdb lists one record per CDR3 protein. The sample gives about 66,000 distinct CDR3 sequences, less than 5.5% of which show up once; 2.8% is in the top ten. Many counts were recorded for this clonotype. Looked up from germline, CDR1 is SNHLY and CDR2 is FYNNEI. The length of the CDR3 is 12 residues. Trimming left V 5 bases short and J 5 bases short, with 9 bases between. The sample consisted of PBMCs. The TCR comes from a young woman with multiple sclerosis. The chain couples TRBV2 to TRBJ1-1; no reliable D call. The chain's CDR3 is CASSLTRTEAFF. For the CDR3, the DNA is TGTGCCAGCAGTCTGACACGTACTGAAGCTTTCTTT.